What follows describes a single T cell receptor beta chain. The entry originates in a study of control samples from healthy donors and cancer patients. Trimming removed 5 bases at V and 5 bases at J, with 16 bases between. The germline gives CDR1 SGHRS, CDR2 YFSETQ. This CDR3 is 14 amino acids long. Method: immunoSEQ multiplex PCR; TCRdb's copy keeps in-frame clones and lacks some. This table has around 150,000 clones, about 87% appearing once. The specimen sequenced was blood. This chain uses TRBV5-1 with TRBJ1-1; D is perhaps TRBD1 (5 bases). The sequence derives from a man aged 25-45 years in good health. CDR3 nucleotides: TGCGCCAGCAGAATCGGCAGGGTTGGAACTGAAGCTTTCTTT. This encodes CASRIGRVGTEAFF.